The 14 T cell receptor beta chains below all came from one sample that was sequenced in a study of blood T cell repertoires in COVID-19. The repertoire was sequenced with immunoSEQ multiplex PCR; TCRdb's copy has only in-frame clones and lacks some. This sample has around 15,000 clones; about nine tenths occur once, and the top ten carry around a sixth. Material: peripheral blood. Receptors originate from a man aged 45-65 years with active COVID-19.

The V gene is TRBV18, the J gene TRBJ1-3; D remains unclear. Trimming shortened V by 1 base and J by 0 bases, and 7 bases separated the two germline ends. The CDR3 covers 15 residues. Germline V CDR1 and CDR2: KGHSH, LQKENI. CDR3 in amino acids: CASSPRAGSGNTIYF. The CDR3 nucleotides are TGTGCCAGCTCACCACGGGCCGGCTCTGGAAACACCATATATTTT.

This clone was seen once. The chain links TRBV4-3 to TRBJ2-1; no clear D gene. V shed 0 bases and J shed 7 bases, with 13 bases lying between them. The CDR3 runs 15 residues. Germline CDR1 is LGHNA and CDR2 is YSLEER. CDR3 in DNA: TGCGCCAGCAGCCAAGATTTCACTGAGAAAAATGAGCAGTTCTTC. Its protein product is CASSQDFTEKNEQFF.

This CDR3 is CSATPNRFYTF. Here the CDR3 DNA reads TGCAGTGCTACACCAAACAGATTCTACACCTTC. V is TRBV20-1 and J is TRBJ1-2, with no clear D. The CDR3 has 11 amino acids. Germline assignment: CDR1 DFQATT and CDR2 SNEGSKA (reference sequence). Trimming took off 4 bases at V and 10 bases at J, with 13 bases between the two ends.

This chain uses TRBV7-2 with TRBJ1-3; 8 bases line up with TRBD1. The CDR3 is 15 amino acids. In germline, CDR1 is SGHTA, CDR2 FQGNSA. V shed 5 bases and J 4 bases; nucleotides not matched to a gene: 7. CDR3: CASSPRTGKGNTIYF. The CDR3 DNA reads TGTGCCAGCAGCCCCCGGACAGGGAAAGGAAACACCATATATTTT.

This chain links TRBV6-2 or TRBV6-3 with TRBJ1-1; unclear D gene. Germline V lookup: CDR1 MNHEY, CDR2 SVGEGT. V was clipped by 3 bases and J by 1 base, with 9 bases between them. This CDR3 region has 14 residues. The CDR3 loop reads CASSYRGRNTEAFF. The CDR3 coding sequence is TGTGCCAGCAGTTATCGAGGGAGGAACACTGAAGCTTTCTTT.

The chain combines TRBV7-9 with TRBJ2-1, with 9 bases fitting TRBD2. The CDR3 is 15 residues long. The germline V gene encodes CDR1 SEHNR and CDR2 FQNEAQ (reference sequence). Losses at the gene ends were 1 base for V and 10 bases for J; bases not matched to a gene: 8. The CDR3 here is CASSLDGGRAEEQFF. The CDR3 DNA is TGTGCCAGCAGCTTAGATGGCGGGAGGGCCGAAGAGCAGTTCTTC.

This clone turned up a few times. This sequence joins TRBV5-6 and TRBJ1-5, with D perhaps TRBD1 (6 bases). This CDR3 is built from 15 residues. CDR1 is SGHDT, CDR2 YYEEEE, per germline. The V and J ends lost 4 bases and 3 bases respectively, with 14 bases between them. CDR3 sequence reads: CASSHYQGNNQPQHF. CDR3 in DNA: TGTGCCAGCAGCCATTATCAGGGGAACAATCAGCCCCAGCATTTT.

The genes are TRBV24-1 and TRBJ2-7, with D possibly matching TRBD1 (6 bases). Germline CDR1 is KGHDR and CDR2 is SFDVKD. Trimming left V 6 bases short and J 5 bases short, with 16 bases between. There are 14 residues in the CDR3. CDR3 DNA sequence: TGTGCCACCAGTAAAGGGGGAACGCCTAACGAGCAGTACTTC. This encodes CATSKGGTPNEQYF.

The V gene is TRBV11-3, the J gene TRBJ2-7; D remains unclear. The CDR3 contains 13 residues. Germline CDR1 SGHNT, CDR2 YENEEA. V was pared by 3 bases and J by 2 bases, with 8 bases between. The CDR3 nucleotides are TGTGCCAGCAGCTTCCGGTCCGCCTACGAGCAGTACTTC. Its protein is CASSFRSAYEQYF.

This chain uses TRBV19 with TRBJ2-7, with D possibly being TRBD2 (5 bases). Germline-derived CDR1 and CDR2 are LNHDA and SQIVND (reference sequence). This CDR3 has 15 residues. V lost 6 bases to trimming and J lost 0 bases, with 15 bases between them. The CDR3: CASSPRTGASYEQYF. The CDR3 DNA reads as TGTGCCAGTAGCCCGAGGACTGGTGCCTCCTACGAGCAGTACTTC.

V is TRBV3-1 (or the pseudogene TRBV3-2) and J is TRBJ2-7; a possible D gene is TRBD1 (6 bases). The ends were cut back, 0 bases at V and 5 bases at J, with 14 bases in the middle. Germline V gives CDR1 LGHDT, CDR2 YNNKEL (reference sequence). CDR3 size: 15 residues. CDR3 sequence reads: CASSQDFRGRDEQYF. The CDR3 bases are TGTGCCAGCAGCCAAGATTTCAGGGGCCGAGACGAGCAGTACTTC.

The chain combines TRBV28 with TRBJ1-5; unclear D gene. The CDR3 is made up of 13 amino acids. Per the germline V gene, CDR1 is MDHEN and CDR2 is SYDVKM. V was clipped by 2 bases and J by 11 bases, with 13 bases between them. CDR3 protein: CASSLGPHASQHF. Written as DNA, the CDR3 is TGTGCCAGCAGTTTAGGGCCACACGCGTCCCAGCATTTT.

The chain combines TRBV6-5 with TRBJ2-5; D is possibly TRBD2 (6 bases). The germline V and J ends were trimmed by 6 bases and 1 base, with 9 bases remaining between them. The CDR3 covers 13 residues. Germline V gives CDR1 MNHEY, CDR2 SVGAGI. CDR3 DNA: TGTGCCAGCAGCCACGGGGGCCAAGAGACCCAGTACTTC. Its protein is CASSHGGQETQYF.

This chain uses TRBV7-6 with TRBJ2-1; TRBD1 agrees at 8 bases. The CDR3 runs to 19 residues. The V segment lost 1 base and the J segment 2 bases; nucleotides outside the gene matches: 13. CDR1 SGHVS and CDR2 FNYEAQ come from the germline V gene. CDR3: CASSLGTGSTSSTYNEQFF. The CDR3 nucleotides read TGTGCCAGCAGCTTAGGGACAGGGAGCACTAGCAGCACCTACAATGAGCAGTTCTTC.